Sequencing of this T cell receptor (beta chain) was carried out in a study of Ad26.COV2.S vaccination and SARS-CoV-2 variants. Study results and limitations: Similar non-spike TCR breadth was seen in vaccine and placebo recipients.

The treatment: 15 to 20 received Ad26.COV2.S at low or high dose, single or two shots; about five received placebo; per-sample allocation not given. All samples were drawn on day 63, counting from the first vaccine or placebo injection. Donation came from an adult in Boston who was aged 18-55 years. The vaccine delivered Wuhan-strain SARS-CoV-2 spike through an Ad26 vector. For this clone: Its specificity is unknown.

The protocol was immunoSEQ multiplex PCR, while the TCRdb copy is restricted to in-frame clones and leaves out a portion. The sample has some 340,000 clones, roughly 86% seen once; the top ten hold 1.9%. The CDR3 has 13 residues. The germline V gene has CDR1 SEHNR and CDR2 FQNEAQ (reference sequence). V was shortened by 2 bases and J by 4 bases, with 8 bases between the two germline ends. The chain has TRBV7-9 and TRBJ1-1; D might be TRBD1 (6 bases). This TCR was sampled from a person between 18 and 65 years old who received the Ad26.COV2.S COVID-19 vaccine or a placebo. This specimen was peripheral blood, taken in a trial of Ad26.COV2.S vaccine versus placebo. CDR3 bases: TGTGCCAGCAGCTTACCAGGGGTCACTGAAGCTTTCTTT. Translated: CASSLPGVTEAFF.